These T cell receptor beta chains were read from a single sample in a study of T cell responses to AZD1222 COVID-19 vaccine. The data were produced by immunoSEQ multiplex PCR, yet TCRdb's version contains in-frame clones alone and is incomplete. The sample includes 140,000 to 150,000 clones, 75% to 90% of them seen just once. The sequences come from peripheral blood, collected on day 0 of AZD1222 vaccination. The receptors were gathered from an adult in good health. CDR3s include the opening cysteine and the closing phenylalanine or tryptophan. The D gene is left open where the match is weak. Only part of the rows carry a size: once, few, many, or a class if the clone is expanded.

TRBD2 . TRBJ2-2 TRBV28 CASTGRTSGSKGELFF TGTGCCAGCACCGGAAGGACTAGCGGGAGTAAAGGGGAGCTGTTTTTT
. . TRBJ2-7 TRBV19 CASSIQGRNREQYF TGTGCCAGTAGTATTCAGGGGCGGAACCGCGAGCAGTACTTC
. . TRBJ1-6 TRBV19 CASSRGNDNSPLHF TGTGCCAGTAGTCGGGGGAATGATAATTCACCCCTCCACTTT
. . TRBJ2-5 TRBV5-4 CASRPAGHETQYF TGTGCCAGCAGACCAGCGGGACATGAGACCCAGTACTTC
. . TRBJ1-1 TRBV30 CAWSGQPNTEAFF TGTGCCTGGAGCGGGCAGCCGAACACTGAAGCTTTCTTT
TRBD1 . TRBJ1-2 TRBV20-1 CSAGGTAIRDGYTF TGCAGTGCTGGTGGGACAGCCATAAGGGATGGCTACACCTTC
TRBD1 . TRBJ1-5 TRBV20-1 CSASPRDRGNQPQHF TGCAGTGCTAGTCCCCGAGACAGGGGCAATCAGCCCCAGCATTTT
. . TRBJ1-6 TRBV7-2 CASSLNRVRNSPLHF TGTGCCAGCAGCTTAAACAGGGTGAGGAATTCACCCCTCCACTTT
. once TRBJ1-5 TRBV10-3 CAISQMVTDQPQHF TGTGCCATCAGTCAGATGGTCACAGATCAGCCCCAGCATTTT
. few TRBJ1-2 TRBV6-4 CASSGGGGYTF TGTGCCAGCAGTGGGGGAGGTGGCTACACCTTC
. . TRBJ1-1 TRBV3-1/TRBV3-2 CASSHGREDTEAFF TGTGCCAGCAGCCATGGCAGGGAGGACACTGAAGCTTTCTTT
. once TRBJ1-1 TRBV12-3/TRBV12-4 CASSLRPSRAFF TGTGCCAGCAGTCTCCGCCCATCTAGAGCTTTCTTT
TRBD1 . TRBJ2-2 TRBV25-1 CASSDRGHTGELFF TGTGCCAGCAGTGACAGGGGGCACACCGGGGAGCTGTTTTTT
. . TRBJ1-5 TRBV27 CASSLRGADQPQHF TGTGCCAGCAGTTTAAGGGGGGCAGATCAGCCCCAGCATTTT
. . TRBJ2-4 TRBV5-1 CASSLVPGEGNIQYF TGCGCCAGCAGCTTGGTACCGGGGGAAGGAAACATTCAGTACTTC
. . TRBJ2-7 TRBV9 CASSATPVGGGNEQYF TGTGCCAGCAGCGCCACACCAGTGGGGGGTGGTAACGAGCAGTACTTC
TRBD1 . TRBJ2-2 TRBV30 CAWSGPGTGNTGELFF TGTGCCTGGAGTGGGCCAGGGACAGGAAACACCGGGGAGCTGTTTTTT
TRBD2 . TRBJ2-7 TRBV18 CASSLAGAYEQYF TGTGCCAGCTCACTGGCGGGAGCATACGAGCAGTACTTC